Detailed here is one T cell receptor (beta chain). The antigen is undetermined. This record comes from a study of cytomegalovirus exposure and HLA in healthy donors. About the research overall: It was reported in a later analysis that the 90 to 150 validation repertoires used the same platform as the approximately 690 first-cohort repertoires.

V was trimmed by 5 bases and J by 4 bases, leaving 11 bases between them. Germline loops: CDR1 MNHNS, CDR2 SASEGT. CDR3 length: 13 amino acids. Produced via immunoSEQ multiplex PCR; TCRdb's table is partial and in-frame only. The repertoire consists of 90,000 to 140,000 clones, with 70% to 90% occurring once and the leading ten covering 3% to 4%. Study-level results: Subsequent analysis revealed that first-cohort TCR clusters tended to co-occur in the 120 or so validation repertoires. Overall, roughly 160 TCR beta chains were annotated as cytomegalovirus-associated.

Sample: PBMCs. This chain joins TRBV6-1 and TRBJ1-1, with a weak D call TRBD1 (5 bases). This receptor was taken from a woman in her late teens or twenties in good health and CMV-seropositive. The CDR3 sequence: CASSPRRVTEAFF. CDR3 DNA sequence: TGTGCCAGCAGTCCCCGCAGGGTCACTGAAGCTTTCTTT.